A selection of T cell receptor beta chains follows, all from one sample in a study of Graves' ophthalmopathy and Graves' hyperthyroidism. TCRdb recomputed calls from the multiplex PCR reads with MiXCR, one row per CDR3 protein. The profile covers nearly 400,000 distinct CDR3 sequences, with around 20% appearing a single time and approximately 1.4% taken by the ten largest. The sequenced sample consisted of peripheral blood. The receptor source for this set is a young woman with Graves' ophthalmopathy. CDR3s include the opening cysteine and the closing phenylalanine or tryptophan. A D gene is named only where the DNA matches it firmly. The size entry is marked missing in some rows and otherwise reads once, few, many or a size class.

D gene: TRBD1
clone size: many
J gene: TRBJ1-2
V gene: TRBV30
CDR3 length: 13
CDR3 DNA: TGTGCCTGGCGCGGGACAGCTAACTATGGCTACACCTTC
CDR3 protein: CAWRGTANYGYTF

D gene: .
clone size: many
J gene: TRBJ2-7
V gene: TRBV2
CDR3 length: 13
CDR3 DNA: TGTGCCAGCAGGTGGGGGGAACAAGAGGAGCAGTACTTC
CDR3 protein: CASRWGEQEEQYF

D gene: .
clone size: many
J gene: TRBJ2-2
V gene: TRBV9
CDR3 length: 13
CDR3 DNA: TGTGCCAGCAGCTCGGACGTCTCTCGAGAGCTGTTTTTT
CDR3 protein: CASSSDVSRELFF

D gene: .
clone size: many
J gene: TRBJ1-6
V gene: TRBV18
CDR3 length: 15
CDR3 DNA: TGTGCCAGCTCACCAGCGGAGGTCGATAATTCACCCCTCCACTTT
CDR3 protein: CASSPAEVDNSPLHF

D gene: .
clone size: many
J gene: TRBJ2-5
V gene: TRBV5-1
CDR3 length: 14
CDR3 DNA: TGCGCCAGCAGCTTGGGTCGTGGTTTTGAGACCCAGTACTTC
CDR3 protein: CASSLGRGFETQYF

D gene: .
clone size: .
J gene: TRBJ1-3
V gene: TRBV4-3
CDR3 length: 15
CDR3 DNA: TGCGCCAGCAGCCAGGGGGCTTTGGGAGGAAACACCATATATTTT
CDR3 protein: CASSQGALGGNTIYF

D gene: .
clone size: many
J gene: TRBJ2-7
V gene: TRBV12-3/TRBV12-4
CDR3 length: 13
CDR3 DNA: TGTGCCAGCAGTTTACAGCAGCCATACGAGCAGTACTTC
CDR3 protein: CASSLQQPYEQYF

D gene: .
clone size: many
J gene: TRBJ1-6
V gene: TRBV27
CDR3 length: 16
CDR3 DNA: TGTGCCAGCAGTTTAAGACAGACAGCGGATAATTCACCCCTCCACTTT
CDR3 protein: CASSLRQTADNSPLHF

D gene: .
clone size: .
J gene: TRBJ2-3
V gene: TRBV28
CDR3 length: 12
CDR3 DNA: TGTGCCAGCAGTTTAGGGTCAGATAAGCAGTATTTT
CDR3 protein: CASSLGSDKQYF

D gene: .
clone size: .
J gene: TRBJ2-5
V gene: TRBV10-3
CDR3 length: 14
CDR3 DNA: TGTGCCATCAGTGGGGGAGGGGGTCAAGAGACCCAGTACTTC
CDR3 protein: CAISGGGGQETQYF

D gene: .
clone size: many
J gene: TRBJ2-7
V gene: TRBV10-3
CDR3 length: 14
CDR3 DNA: TGTGCCATCAGTGAGTCACGGACAACATACGAGCAGTACTTC
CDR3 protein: CAISESRTTYEQYF

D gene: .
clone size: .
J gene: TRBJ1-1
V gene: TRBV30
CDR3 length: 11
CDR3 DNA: TGTGCCTGGGTTCAGGTTTTGGAAGCTTTCTTT
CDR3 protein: CAWVQVLEAFF

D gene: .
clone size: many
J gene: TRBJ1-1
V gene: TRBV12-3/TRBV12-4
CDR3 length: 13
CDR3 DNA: TGTGCCACCCGAGAGTATATGAACACTGAAGCTTTCTTT
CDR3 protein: CATREYMNTEAFF

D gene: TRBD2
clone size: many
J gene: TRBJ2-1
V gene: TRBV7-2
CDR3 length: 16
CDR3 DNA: TGTGCCAGCAGCCGCTCCCCGACTAGCGGAGACAATGAGCAGTTCTTC
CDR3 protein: CASSRSPTSGDNEQFF

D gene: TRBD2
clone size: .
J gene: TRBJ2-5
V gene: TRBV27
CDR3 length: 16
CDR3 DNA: TGTGCCAGCAGTTTAACCCAAGCGGGAGGACAAGAGACCCAGTACTTC
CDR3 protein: CASSLTQAGGQETQYF

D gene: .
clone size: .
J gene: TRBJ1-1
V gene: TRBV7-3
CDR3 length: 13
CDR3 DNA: TGTGCCAGCAGCTTACAAAGGGGAACTGAAGCTTTCTTT
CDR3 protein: CASSLQRGTEAFF

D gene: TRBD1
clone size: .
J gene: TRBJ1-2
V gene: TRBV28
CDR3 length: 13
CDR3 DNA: TGTGCCAGCAGATTGGTGACAGGGCGCGGCTACACCTTC
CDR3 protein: CASRLVTGRGYTF

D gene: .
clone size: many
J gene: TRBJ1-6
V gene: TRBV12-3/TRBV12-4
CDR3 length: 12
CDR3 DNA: TGTGCCAGCAGTAGGCCCGGATCACCCCTCCACTTT
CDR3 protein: CASSRPGSPLHF

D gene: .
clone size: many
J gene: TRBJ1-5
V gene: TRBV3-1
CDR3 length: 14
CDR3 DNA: TGTGCCAGCAGCTTCGGGGGCGATCCACAGCCCCAGCATTTT
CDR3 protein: CASSFGGDPQPQHF